The entry that follows covers one T cell receptor beta chain sequence. Antigen specificity is unknown. CDR1 and CDR2 from the germline V gene are SNHLY and FYNNEI. This CDR3 comprises 11 residues. The V gene lost 6 bases and the J gene lost 3 bases, with 5 bases spanning the gap. Method: immunoSEQ multiplex PCR; TCRdb's copy keeps in-frame clones and lacks some. The data hold 68,000 or so clones, with around four fifths observed a single time. This sample was taken from a study of OX40 agonist ivuxolimab in advanced cancers. Study in general: A history of anti-PD-1, anti-PD-L1 or anti-CTLA-4 therapy was acceptable, and approximately 40% had some.

Study-level findings and limits: Blood T cells, both CD4+ and CD8+, expanded clonally by week 6 at 0.1 to 3.0 mg/kg. Certain nonresponders additionally had low normalized T-cell clonal expansion. With doses of 0.1-3.0 mg/kg, partial responders showed among the lowest clonal expansion.

This sample comprised CD4+ or CD8+ T cells sorted from blood, obtained in a trial of the OX40 agonist ivuxolimab. The V call is TRBV2, the J call TRBJ1-1; no clear D gene. The origin of this receptor is an adult with an advanced solid tumor such as melanoma, head and neck, liver or kidney cancer. CDR3 nucleotide sequence: TGTGCCAGCAGCGCGTACACTGAAGCTTTCTTT. This translates into CASSAYTEAFF.